This TCR beta chain appears in the sequencing data of a study of blood T cell repertoires in COVID-19. Clones were sequenced by immunoSEQ multiplex PCR, and TCRdb holds only the in-frame ones, with some missing. Of fewer than 450,000 clones in the sample, roughly 90% were seen once. Cohort assignment relied on participant-reported clinical history. The V gene's germline CDR1 is LNHDA and CDR2 SQIVND (reference sequence). This CDR3 has 13 amino acids. J was trimmed by 7 bases and V by 5 bases; bases with no gene match: 5. J is TRBJ1-2 and V is TRBV19; 9 bases map to TRBD1. The TCR was taken from a woman aged 40 to 50 with acute COVID-19. The sample was PBMCs or T cells enriched from blood (not recorded which). CDR3 nucleotides: TGTGCCAGTAGTCCCCACAGGGGGCTTGGCTACACCTTC. Residues: CASSPHRGLGYTF.